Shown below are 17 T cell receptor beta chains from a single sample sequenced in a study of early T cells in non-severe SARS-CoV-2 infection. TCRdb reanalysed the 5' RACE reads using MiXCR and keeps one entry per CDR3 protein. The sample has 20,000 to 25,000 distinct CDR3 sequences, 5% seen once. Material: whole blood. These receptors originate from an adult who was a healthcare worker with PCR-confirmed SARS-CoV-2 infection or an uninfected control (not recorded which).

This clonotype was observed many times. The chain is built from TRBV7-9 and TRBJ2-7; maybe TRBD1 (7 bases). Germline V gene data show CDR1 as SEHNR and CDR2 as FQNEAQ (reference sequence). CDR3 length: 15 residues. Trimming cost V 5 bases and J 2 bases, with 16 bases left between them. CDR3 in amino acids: CASSARQGLTYEQYF. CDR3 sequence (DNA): TGTGCCAGCAGCGCTCGACAGGGACTCACCTACGAGCAGTACTTC.

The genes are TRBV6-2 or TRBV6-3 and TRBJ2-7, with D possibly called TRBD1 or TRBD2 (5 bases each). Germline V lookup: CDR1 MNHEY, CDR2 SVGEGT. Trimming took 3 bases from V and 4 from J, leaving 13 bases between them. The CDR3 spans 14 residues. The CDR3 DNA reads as TGTGCCAGCAGTTATCCCGGGGCGCGGTACGAGCAGTACTTC. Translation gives CASSYPGARYEQYF.

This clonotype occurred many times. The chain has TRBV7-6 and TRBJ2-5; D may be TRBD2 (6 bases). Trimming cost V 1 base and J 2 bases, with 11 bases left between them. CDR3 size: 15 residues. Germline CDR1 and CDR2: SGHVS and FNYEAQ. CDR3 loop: CASSLEEGLQETQYF. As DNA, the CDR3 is TGTGCCAGCAGCTTAGAGGAGGGACTGCAAGAGACCCAGTACTTC.

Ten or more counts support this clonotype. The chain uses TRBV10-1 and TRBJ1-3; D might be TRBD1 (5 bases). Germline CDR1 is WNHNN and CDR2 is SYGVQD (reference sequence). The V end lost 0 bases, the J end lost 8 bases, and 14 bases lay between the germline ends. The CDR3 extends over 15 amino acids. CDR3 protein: CASSESTGRGYTIYF. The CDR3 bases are TGCGCCAGCAGTGAGTCGACGGGACGAGGATACACCATATATTTT.

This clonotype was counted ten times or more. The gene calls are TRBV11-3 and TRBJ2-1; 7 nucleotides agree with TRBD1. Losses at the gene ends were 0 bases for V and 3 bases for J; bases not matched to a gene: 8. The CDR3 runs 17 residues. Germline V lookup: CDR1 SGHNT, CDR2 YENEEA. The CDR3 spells CASSLDRTGANYNEQFF. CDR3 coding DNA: TGTGCCAGCAGCTTAGACCGAACAGGGGCTAACTACAATGAGCAGTTCTTC.

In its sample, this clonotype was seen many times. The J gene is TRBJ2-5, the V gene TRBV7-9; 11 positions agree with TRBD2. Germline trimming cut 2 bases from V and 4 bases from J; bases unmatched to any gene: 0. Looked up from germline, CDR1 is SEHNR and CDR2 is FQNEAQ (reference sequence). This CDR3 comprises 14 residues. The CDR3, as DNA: TGTGCCAGCAGCTTAACTAGCGGGGGAGAGACCCAGTACTTC. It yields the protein CASSLTSGGETQYF.

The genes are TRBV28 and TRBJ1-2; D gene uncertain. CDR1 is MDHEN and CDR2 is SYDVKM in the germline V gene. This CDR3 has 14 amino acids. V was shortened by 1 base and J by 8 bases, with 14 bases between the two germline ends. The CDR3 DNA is TGTGCCAGCAGTTTATTTCGCAGGTCATTAGGCTACACCTTC. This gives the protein CASSLFRRSLGYTF.

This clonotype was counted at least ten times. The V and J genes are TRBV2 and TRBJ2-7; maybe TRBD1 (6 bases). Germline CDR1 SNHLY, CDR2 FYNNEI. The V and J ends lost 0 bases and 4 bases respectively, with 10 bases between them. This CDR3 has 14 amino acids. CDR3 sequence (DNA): TGTGCCAGCAGTGAAGCGTGGGGGCGGTACGAGCAGTACTTC. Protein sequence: CASSEAWGRYEQYF.

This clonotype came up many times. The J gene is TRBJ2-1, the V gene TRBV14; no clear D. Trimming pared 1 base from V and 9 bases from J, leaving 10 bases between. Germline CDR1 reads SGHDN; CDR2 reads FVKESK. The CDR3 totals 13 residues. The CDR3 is CASSQARSSEQFF. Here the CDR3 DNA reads TGTGCCAGCAGCCAAGCTCGGTCCAGTGAGCAGTTCTTC.

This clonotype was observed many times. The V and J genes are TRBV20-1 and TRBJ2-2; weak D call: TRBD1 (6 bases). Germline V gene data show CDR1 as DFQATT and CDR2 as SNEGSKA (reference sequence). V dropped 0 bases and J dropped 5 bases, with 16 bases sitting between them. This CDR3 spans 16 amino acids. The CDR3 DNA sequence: TGCAGTGCTAGAGATGGGGACACCAAATTGACCGGGGAGCTGTTTTTT. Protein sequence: CSARDGDTKLTGELFF.

CDR3 residues: CASSERDSVAFQPQHF. CDR3 coding DNA: TGTGCCAGCAGTGAAAGGGACAGCGTCGCGTTTCAGCCCCAGCATTTT. The chain is built from TRBV6-1 and TRBJ1-5, with 7 bases fitting TRBD1. The germline V gene has CDR1 MNHNS and CDR2 SASEGT. The length of the CDR3 is 16 residues. V dropped 2 bases and J dropped 6; count of bases not matched to a gene: 10.

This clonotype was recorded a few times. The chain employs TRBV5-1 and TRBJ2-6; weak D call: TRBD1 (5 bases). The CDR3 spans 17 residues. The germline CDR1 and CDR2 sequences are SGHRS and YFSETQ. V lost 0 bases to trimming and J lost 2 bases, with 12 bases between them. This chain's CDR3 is CASSLDSSRAGANVLTF. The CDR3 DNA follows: TGCGCCAGCAGCTTGGATAGCAGCAGGGCTGGGGCCAACGTCCTGACTTTC. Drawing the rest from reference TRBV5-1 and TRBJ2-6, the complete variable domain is KAGVTQTPRYLIKTRGQQVTLSCSPISGHRSVSWYQQTPGQGLQFLFEYFSETQRNKGNFPGRFSGRQFSNSRSEMNVSTLELGDSALYLCASSLDSSRAGANVLTFGAGSRLTVL.

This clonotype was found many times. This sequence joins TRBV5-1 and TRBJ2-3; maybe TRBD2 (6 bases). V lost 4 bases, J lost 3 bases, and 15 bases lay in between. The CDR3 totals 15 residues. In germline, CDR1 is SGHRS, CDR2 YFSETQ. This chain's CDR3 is CASSLEGHETDTQYF. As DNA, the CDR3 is TGCGCCAGCAGCCTGGAGGGTCATGAAACAGATACGCAGTATTTT.

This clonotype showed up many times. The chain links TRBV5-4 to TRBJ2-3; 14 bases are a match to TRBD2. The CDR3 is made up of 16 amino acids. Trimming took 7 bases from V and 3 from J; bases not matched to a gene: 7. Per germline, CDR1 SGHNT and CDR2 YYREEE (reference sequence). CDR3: CASFSTSGGATDTQYF. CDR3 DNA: TGTGCCAGCTTCTCGACTAGCGGGGGGGCAACAGATACGCAGTATTTT.

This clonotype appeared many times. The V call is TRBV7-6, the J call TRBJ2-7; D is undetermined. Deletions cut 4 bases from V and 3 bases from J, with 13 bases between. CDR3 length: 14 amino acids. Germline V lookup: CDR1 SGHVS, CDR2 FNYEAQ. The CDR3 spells CASSSLGVNYEQYF. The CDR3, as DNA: TGTGCCAGCAGCTCCCTGGGCGTTAACTACGAGCAGTACTTC.

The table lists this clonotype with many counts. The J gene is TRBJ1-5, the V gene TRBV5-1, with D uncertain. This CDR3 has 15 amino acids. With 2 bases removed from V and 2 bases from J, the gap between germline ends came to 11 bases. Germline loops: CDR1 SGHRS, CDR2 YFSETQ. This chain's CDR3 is CASSLNSGGNQPQHF. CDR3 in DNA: TGCGCCAGCAGCTTAAACAGTGGGGGCAATCAGCCCCAGCATTTT.

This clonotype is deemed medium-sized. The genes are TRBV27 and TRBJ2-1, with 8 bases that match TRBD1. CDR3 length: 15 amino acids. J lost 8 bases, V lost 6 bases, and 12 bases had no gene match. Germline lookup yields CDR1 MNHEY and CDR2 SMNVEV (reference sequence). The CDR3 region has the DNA TGTGCCAGCAGAATGACAGGGGACCCTCTGCATGAGCAGTTCTTC. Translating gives CASRMTGDPLHEQFF.